These 21 T cell receptor beta chains came from one sample sequenced in a study of T cell repertoires in cytomegalovirus infection. TCRdb re-called the reads with MiXCR, one entry per CDR3 protein. The table records tens of thousands of distinct CDR3 sequences, 3.7% of them present only once. Sequenced: PBMCs. Source of these receptors: a human donor in good health (CMV status not recorded). Some clones in this sample may be carry-over from other donors' samples.

This clonotype was counted many times. The chain carries TRBV14 and TRBJ1-2; D unclear. Looked up from germline, CDR1 is SGHDN and CDR2 is FVKESK. V lost 1 base to trimming and J lost 1 base, with 7 bases between them. The CDR3 consists of 14 residues. The CDR3 protein is CASSQVASNYGYTF. The CDR3 bases are TGTGCCAGCAGCCAAGTCGCCAGTAACTATGGCTACACCTTC. The variable domain in full, with the rest retrieved from reference TRBV14 and TRBJ1-2, is EAGVTQFPSHSVIEKGQTVTLRCDPISGHDNLYWYRRVMGKEIKFLLHFVKESKQDESGMPNNRFLAERTGGTYSTLKVQPAELEDSGVYFCASSQVASNYGYTFGSGTRLTVV.

This clonotype was seen ten or more times. This chain connects TRBV28 to TRBJ1-2; D remains ambiguous. From germline, CDR1 is MDHEN and CDR2 SYDVKM. The V and J ends lost 4 bases and 8 bases respectively, with 20 bases between them. The CDR3 extends over 15 amino acids. The CDR3 loop reads CASSSPGAGNLGYTF. The DNA of the CDR3 is TGTGCCAGCAGTTCTCCAGGAGCTGGGAATCTGGGCTACACCTTC.

This clonotype occurred many times. The chain is built from TRBV7-9 and TRBJ2-7; no clear D. Deletions cut 7 bases from V and 8 bases from J, with 3 bases between. Germline-derived CDR1 and CDR2 are SEHNR and FQNEAQ (reference sequence). This CDR3 is 8 amino acids long. CDR3 in amino acids: CASIKQYF. The CDR3 DNA sequence: TGTGCCAGCATTAAGCAGTACTTC.

This clonotype was recorded many times. V and J are TRBV7-9 and TRBJ2-5; the D gene is possibly TRBD1 (6 bases). The CDR3 is made up of 14 amino acids. V dropped 5 bases and J dropped 5 bases, with 15 bases sitting between them. The germline V gene has CDR1 SEHNR and CDR2 FQNEAQ (reference sequence). The CDR3 DNA reads as TGTGCCAGCAGCCGAACAGGGCCTATTGAGACCCAGTACTTC. Translated, it gives CASSRTGPIETQYF.

There are many counts of this clonotype. The CDR3 nucleotides are TGTGCCAGCAGTCCCCCCGGGACAGGGAGGACCGGGGAGCTGTTTTTT. This gives the protein CASSPPGTGRTGELFF. The chain employs TRBV28 and TRBJ2-2, with 9 bases matching TRBD1. J lost 5 bases, V lost 5 bases, and 9 bases had no gene match. Germline assignment: CDR1 MDHEN and CDR2 SYDVKM. There are 16 residues in the CDR3. Complete variable domain (other parts from reference TRBV28 and TRBJ2-2): DVKVTQSSRYLVKRTGEKVFLECVQDMDHENMFWYRQDPGLGLRLIYFSYDVKMKEKGDIPEGYSVSREKKERFSLILESASTNQTSMYLCASSPPGTGRTGELFFGEGSRLTVL.

This clonotype showed up many times. J is TRBJ1-2 and V is TRBV29-1; D not certain. CDR3 length: 11 residues. Trimming shortened V by 5 bases and J by 2 bases, and 6 bases separated the two germline ends. Germline CDR1 SQVTM, CDR2 ANQGSEA. The CDR3 region has the DNA TGCAGCGTTACAGAAAACTATGGCTACACCTTC. This translates into CSVTENYGYTF.

The sample holds many counts of this clonotype. The chain recombines TRBV7-2 with TRBJ2-3; D remains unclear. Trimming cost V 7 bases and J 1 base, with 15 bases left between them. The CDR3 extends over 15 amino acids. The germline V gene encodes CDR1 SGHTA and CDR2 FQGNSA. The CDR3 DNA reads TGTGCCAGCACCCTTGGGTCCTGGGGCACAGATACGCAGTATTTT. Translated, it gives CASTLGSWGTDTQYF.

This clonotype has at least ten counts. This chain links TRBV6-1 with TRBJ2-1; D is uncertain. The CDR3 consists of 15 residues. CDR1 MNHNS and CDR2 SASEGT come from the germline V gene. With 0 bases removed from V and 0 bases from J, the gap between germline ends came to 6 bases. The CDR3 here is CASSEALSSYNEQFF. The CDR3 DNA sequence: TGTGCCAGCAGTGAAGCGCTGAGCTCCTACAATGAGCAGTTCTTC.

This clonotype was counted ten times or more. The rearrangement links TRBV12-3 or TRBV12-4 to TRBJ1-1; D call uncertain. This CDR3 contains 11 residues. The V end was cut by 6 bases, the J end by 10 bases, with 12 bases between. The CDR3 nucleotides are TGTGCCAGCAGCGGTGCCGCCGGAGCTTTCTTT. Its protein is CASSGAAGAFF.

The table lists this clonotype with many counts. This chain connects TRBV7-2 to TRBJ1-1; D is unresolved. V dropped 1 base and J dropped 6 bases, with 9 bases sitting between them. This CDR3 is 13 amino acids long. CDR1 and CDR2 from the germline V gene are SGHTA and FQGNSA. In nucleotides, the CDR3 is TGTGCCAGCAGCTTAGTGGAGGCCTCTGAAGCTTTCTTT. It is translated as CASSLVEASEAFF.

This clonotype was recorded at least ten times. V and J are TRBV19 and TRBJ2-7; D may correspond to TRBD1 or TRBD2 (5 bases each). V lost 5 bases and J lost 7, with 15 bases in between. This CDR3 has 13 amino acids. Per germline, CDR1 LNHDA and CDR2 SQIVND (reference sequence). The CDR3 loop reads CASSFGTAIEQYF. The CDR3 DNA is TGTGCCAGTAGTTTCGGGACCGCTATTGAGCAGTACTTC. The full variable domain, rest sourced from reference TRBV19 and TRBJ2-7, is DGGITQSPKYLFRKEGQNVTLSCEQNLNHDAMYWYRQDPGQGLRLIYYSQIVNDFQKGDIAEGYSVSREKKESFPLTVTSAQKNPTAFYLCASSFGTAIEQYFGPGTRLTVT.

Ten or more counts support this clonotype. The chain is built from TRBV15 and TRBJ1-6, with D tentatively TRBD1 (6 bases). Germline CDR1 and CDR2: LNHNV and YYDKDF (reference sequence). This CDR3 has 15 residues. The V end was cut by 0 bases, the J end by 7 bases, with 10 bases between. The CDR3 sequence is CATSRDLGGNSPLHF. CDR3 bases: TGTGCCACCAGCAGAGATCTCGGGGGCAATTCACCCCTCCACTTT.

In its sample, this clonotype was seen many times. This chain links TRBV7-2 with TRBJ2-6; no reliable D call. Germline loops: CDR1 SGHTA, CDR2 FQGNSA. The CDR3 loop spans 16 amino acids. Trimming left V 1 base short and J 2 bases short, with 9 bases between. CDR3 in DNA: TGTGCCAGCAGCTTAGTTTCCGGTCCTGGGGCCAACGTCCTGACTTTC. Protein: CASSLVSGPGANVLTF. The full variable domain, its missing parts supplied by reference TRBV7-2 and TRBJ2-6, is GAGVSQSPSNKVTEKGKDVELRCDPISGHTALYWYRQSLGQGLEFLIYFQGNSAPDKSGLPSDRFSAERTGGSVSTLTIQRTQQEDSAVYLCASSLVSGPGANVLTFGAGSRLTVL.

This clonotype was detected ten times or more. This sequence joins TRBV28 and TRBJ2-7; either TRBD1 or TRBD2 may supply D (7 bases each). This CDR3 has 13 residues. The V gene lost 3 bases and the J gene lost 4 bases, with 10 bases spanning the gap. Germline V gene sequence: CDR1 MDHEN, CDR2 SYDVKM. In DNA, the CDR3 is TGTGCCAGCAGTTTGCAGGGGGGGTACGAGCAGTACTTC. Translation gives CASSLQGGYEQYF.

This clonotype was found many times. J is TRBJ2-5 and V is TRBV12-3 or TRBV12-4, with D possibly being TRBD1 (6 bases). The CDR3 is 12 residues long. V dropped 3 bases and J dropped 8 bases, with 10 bases sitting between them. As DNA, the CDR3 is TGTGCCAGCAGTTTTGGGGGCCCAACCCAGTACTTC. Translating it yields CASSFGGPTQYF.

There are many counts of this clonotype. The chain couples TRBV28 to TRBJ1-3; maybe TRBD1 (5 bases). This CDR3 region has 16 residues. The V gene's germline CDR1 is MDHEN and CDR2 SYDVKM. Deletions cut 5 bases from V and 0 bases from J, with 14 bases between. As DNA, the CDR3 is TGTGCCAGCAGTCCACCTACAGGTCGCTCTGGAAACACCATATATTTT. This sequence encodes CASSPPTGRSGNTIYF.

This clonotype was picked up many times. This chain uses TRBV6-1 with TRBJ1-5, with a weak D call TRBD1 (6 bases). Between the trimmed V and J ends, which lost 7 bases and 0 bases, there was a span of 19 bases. Germline V CDR1 and CDR2: MNHNS, SASEGT. The CDR3 spans 17 residues. The DNA of the CDR3 is TGTGCCAGCAACAGGGCGACCATAAGGGATAGCAATCAGCCCCAGCATTTT. Its protein is CASNRATIRDSNQPQHF.

This clonotype has ten or more counts. This chain links TRBV2 with TRBJ1-1; D may be TRBD1 (6 bases). V lost 4 bases to trimming and J lost 4 bases, with 10 bases between them. The CDR3 runs 13 residues. Germline CDR1 is SNHLY and CDR2 is FYNNEI. In nucleotides, the CDR3 is TGTGCCAGCAGTGGAGAAGGGGGCACTGAAGCTTTCTTT. It specifies CASSGEGGTEAFF.

The chain recombines TRBV7-2 with TRBJ2-1; D uncertain. CDR1 and CDR2 (germline): SGHTA, FQGNSA. The CDR3 totals 15 residues. V gave up 5 bases and J gave up 1 base, with 12 bases separating them. In DNA form, the CDR3 reads TGTGCCAGCAGCCCCCAGGCCTATTCCTACAATGAGCAGTTCTTC. Protein: CASSPQAYSYNEQFF.

This clonotype occurred many times. V gene TRBV7-9 combines with J gene TRBJ2-7; D is tentatively TRBD1 or TRBD2 (5 bases each). Germline V lookup: CDR1 SEHNR, CDR2 FQNEAQ (reference sequence). There are 19 residues in the CDR3. The V end was cut by 4 bases, the J end by 0 bases, with 25 bases between. The CDR3 sequence: CASSSTSWGSGSISYEQYF. DNA of the CDR3: TGTGCCAGCAGCTCCACCAGTTGGGGGTCGGGCAGCATCTCCTACGAGCAGTACTTC.

This clonotype came up many times. The V gene is TRBV7-8, the J gene TRBJ1-2; D unclear. Deletions cut 6 bases from V and 0 bases from J, with 14 bases between. In germline, CDR1 is SGHVS, CDR2 FQNEAQ. The CDR3 has 15 amino acids. This chain's CDR3 is CASSRILRANYGYTF. CDR3 coding DNA: TGTGCCAGCAGTCGAATTCTAAGGGCTAACTATGGCTACACCTTC.